The sample holds a few counts of the clone carrying this T cell receptor beta chain. How the authors handled the data: Reference gene primer amplification yielded estimated nucleated cell counts. Data came from immunoSEQ multiplex PCR; TCRdb stores just in-frame clones and leaves some out. D and trimming were read from the DNA, whereas the V and J calls and clone size are those reported in that table. Found here are 40,000 or so clones, 90% of them singletons; the top ten hold about 25%. CDR1 and CDR2 from the germline V gene are ENHRY and SYGVKD. CDR3 size: 14 residues. V shed 4 bases and J 1 base; nucleotides not matched to a gene: 3. The data originate from a study of blood T cell repertoires in COVID-19. Across the whole study: Spain, Italy and the United States supplied samples that represented acute and convalescent COVID-19. The cDNA or gDNA used as material had been derived from T cells, B-cell-depleted T cells, or PBMCs.

The sample was peripheral blood. This receptor was identified in a man aged 55 to 70 with active or convalescent COVID-19. The rearrangement joins TRBV10-3 to TRBJ1-1, with 7 bases that match TRBD1. CDR3 region: CAISVGTENTEAFF. The CDR3 nucleotides are TGTGCCATCAGTGTTGGGACAGAGAACACTGAAGCTTTCTTT.